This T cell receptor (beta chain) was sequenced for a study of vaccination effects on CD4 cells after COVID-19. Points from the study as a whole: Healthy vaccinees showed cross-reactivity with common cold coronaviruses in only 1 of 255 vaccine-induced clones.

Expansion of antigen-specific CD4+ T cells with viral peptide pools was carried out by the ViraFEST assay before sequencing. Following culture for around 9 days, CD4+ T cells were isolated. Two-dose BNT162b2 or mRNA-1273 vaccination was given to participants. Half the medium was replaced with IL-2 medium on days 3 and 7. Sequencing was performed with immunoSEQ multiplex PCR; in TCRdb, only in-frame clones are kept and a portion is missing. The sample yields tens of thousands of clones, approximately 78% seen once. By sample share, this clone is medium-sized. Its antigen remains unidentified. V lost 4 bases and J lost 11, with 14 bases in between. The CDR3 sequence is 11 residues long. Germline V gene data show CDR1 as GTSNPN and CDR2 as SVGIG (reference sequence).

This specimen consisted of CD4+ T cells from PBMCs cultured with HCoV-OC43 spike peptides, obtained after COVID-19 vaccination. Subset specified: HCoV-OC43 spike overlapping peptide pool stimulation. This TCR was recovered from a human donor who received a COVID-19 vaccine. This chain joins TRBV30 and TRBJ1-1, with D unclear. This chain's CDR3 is CAWTTSMSAFF. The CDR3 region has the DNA TGTGCCTGGACGACCTCAATGAGTGCTTTCTTT.